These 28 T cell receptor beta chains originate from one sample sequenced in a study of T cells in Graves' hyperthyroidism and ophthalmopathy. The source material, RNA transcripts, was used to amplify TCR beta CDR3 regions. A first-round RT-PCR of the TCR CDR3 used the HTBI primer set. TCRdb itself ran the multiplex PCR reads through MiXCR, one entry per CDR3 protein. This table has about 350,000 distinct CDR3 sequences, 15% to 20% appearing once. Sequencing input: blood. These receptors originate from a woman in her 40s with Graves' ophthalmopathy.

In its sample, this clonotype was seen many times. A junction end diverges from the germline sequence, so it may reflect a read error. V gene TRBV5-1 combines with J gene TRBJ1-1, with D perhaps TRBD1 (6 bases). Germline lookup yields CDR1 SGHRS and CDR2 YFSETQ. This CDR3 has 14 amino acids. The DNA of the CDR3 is TGTGCCAGCAGTTTCGGGGGGCTGAACACTGAAGCTTTCTTT. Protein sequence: CASSFGGLNTEAFF. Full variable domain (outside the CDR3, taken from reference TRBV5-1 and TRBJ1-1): KAGVTQTPRYLIKTRGQQVTLSCSPISGHRSVSWYQQTPGQGLQFLFEYFSETQRNKGNFPGRFSGRQFSNSRSEMNVSTLELGDSALYLCASSFGGLNTEAFFGQGTRLTVV.

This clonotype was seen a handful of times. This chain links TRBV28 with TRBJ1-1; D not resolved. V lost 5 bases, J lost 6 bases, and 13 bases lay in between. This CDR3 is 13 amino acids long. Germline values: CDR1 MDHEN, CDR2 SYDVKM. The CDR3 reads CASSPLALAEAFF. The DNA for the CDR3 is TGTGCCAGCAGTCCTCTCGCCTTAGCTGAAGCTTTCTTT.

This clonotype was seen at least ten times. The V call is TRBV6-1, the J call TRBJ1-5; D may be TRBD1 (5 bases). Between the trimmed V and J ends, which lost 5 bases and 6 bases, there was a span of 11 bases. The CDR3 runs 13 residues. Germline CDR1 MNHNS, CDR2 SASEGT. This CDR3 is CASSLRQSQPQHF. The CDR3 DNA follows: TGTGCCAGCAGTCTCCGACAGAGTCAGCCCCAGCATTTT.

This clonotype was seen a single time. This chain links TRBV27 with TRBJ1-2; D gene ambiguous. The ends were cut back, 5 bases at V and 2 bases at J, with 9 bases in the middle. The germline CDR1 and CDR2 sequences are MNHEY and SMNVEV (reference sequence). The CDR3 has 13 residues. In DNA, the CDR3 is TGTGCCAGCAGTCATGGCAGGAACTATGGCTACACCTTC. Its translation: CASSHGRNYGYTF.

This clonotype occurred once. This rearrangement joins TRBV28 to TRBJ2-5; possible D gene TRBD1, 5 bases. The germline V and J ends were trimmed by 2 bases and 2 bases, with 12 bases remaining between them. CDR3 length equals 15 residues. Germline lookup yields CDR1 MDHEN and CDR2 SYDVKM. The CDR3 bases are TGTGCCAGCAGTTTAATGGGGCGTGTTCAAGAGACCCAGTACTTC. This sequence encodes CASSLMGRVQETQYF. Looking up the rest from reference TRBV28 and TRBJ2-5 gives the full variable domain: DVKVTQSSRYLVKRTGEKVFLECVQDMDHENMFWYRQDPGLGLRLIYFSYDVKMKEKGDIPEGYSVSREKKERFSLILESASTNQTSMYLCASSLMGRVQETQYFGPGTRLLVL.

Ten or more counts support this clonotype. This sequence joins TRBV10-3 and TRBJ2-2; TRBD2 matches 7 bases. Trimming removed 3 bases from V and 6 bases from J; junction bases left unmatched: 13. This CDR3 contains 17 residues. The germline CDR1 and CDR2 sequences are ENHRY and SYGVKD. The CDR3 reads CAISDVRKGREAGELFF. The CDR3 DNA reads TGTGCCATCAGTGATGTTCGTAAGGGACGGGAGGCCGGGGAGCTGTTTTTT.

CDR3 sequence: CASSDTGGLYYGYTF. CDR3 bases: TGTGCCAGCAGTGACACAGGGGGCTTGTACTATGGCTACACCTTC. This rearrangement joins TRBV6-1 to TRBJ1-2; 9 nucleotides line up with TRBD1. Germline loops: CDR1 MNHNS, CDR2 SASEGT. Trimming cost V 3 bases and J 3 bases; bases outside gene matches: 5. CDR3 length: 15 residues.

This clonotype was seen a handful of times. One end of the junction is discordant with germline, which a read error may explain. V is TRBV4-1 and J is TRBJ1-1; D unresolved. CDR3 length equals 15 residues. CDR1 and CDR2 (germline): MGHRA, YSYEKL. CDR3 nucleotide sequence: TGCGCCAGCAGCCAGATTGGTCGCCGGCCGACTGAAGCTTCCTTT. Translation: CASSQIGRRPTEASF.

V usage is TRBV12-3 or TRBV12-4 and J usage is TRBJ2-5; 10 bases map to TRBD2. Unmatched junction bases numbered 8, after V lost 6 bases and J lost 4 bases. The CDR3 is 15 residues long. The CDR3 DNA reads TGTGCCAGCAGCCCTAGCGGGAGAACAGGAGAGACCCAGTACTTC. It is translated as CASSPSGRTGETQYF.

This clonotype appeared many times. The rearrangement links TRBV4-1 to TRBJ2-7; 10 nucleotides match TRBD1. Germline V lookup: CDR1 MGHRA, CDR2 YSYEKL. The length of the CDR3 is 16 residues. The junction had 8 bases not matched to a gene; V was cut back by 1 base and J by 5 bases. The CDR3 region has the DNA TGCGCCAGCAGCCAAGGACGAGGGACAGGGGCACACGAGCAGTACTTC. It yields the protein CASSQGRGTGAHEQYF.

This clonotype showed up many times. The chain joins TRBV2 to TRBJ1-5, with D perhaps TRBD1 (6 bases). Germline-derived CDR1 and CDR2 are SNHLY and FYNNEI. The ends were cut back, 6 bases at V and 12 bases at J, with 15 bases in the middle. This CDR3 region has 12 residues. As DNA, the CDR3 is TGTGCCAGCAGAGCGGACAGCGGGGACCAGCATTTT. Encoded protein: CASRADSGDQHF.

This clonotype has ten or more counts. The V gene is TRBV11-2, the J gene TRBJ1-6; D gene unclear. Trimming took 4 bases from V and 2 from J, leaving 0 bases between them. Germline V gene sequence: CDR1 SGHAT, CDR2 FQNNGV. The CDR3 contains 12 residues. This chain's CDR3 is CASSSYNSPLHF. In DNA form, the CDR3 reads TGTGCCAGCAGCTCCTATAATTCACCCCTCCACTTT.

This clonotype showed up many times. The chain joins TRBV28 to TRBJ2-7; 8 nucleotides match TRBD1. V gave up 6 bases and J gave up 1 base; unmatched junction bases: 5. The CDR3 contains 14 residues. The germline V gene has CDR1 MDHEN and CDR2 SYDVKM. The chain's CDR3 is CASRNQGASYEQYF. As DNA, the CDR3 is TGTGCCAGCAGGAACCAGGGGGCATCCTACGAGCAGTACTTC.

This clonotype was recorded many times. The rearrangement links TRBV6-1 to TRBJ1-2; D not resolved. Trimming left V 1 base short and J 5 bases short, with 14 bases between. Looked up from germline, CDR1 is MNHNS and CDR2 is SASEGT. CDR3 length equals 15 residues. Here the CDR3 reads CASSEEGISTYGYTF. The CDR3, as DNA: TGTGCCAGCAGTGAAGAGGGAATCTCAACATATGGCTACACCTTC.

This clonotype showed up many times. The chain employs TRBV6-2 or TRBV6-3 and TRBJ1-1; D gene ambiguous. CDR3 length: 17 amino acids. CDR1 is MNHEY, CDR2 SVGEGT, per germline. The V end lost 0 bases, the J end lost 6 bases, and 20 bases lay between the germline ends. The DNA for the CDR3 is TGTGCCAGCAGTTACTCTTCTCGCCGGCCGTTGGTGGCTGAAGCTTTCTTT. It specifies CASSYSSRRPLVAEAFF.

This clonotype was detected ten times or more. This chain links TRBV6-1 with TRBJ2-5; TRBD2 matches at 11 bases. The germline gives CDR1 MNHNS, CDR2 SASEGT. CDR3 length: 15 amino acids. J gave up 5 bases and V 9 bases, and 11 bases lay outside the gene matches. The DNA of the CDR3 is TGTGCCAGTGGAATAGCGGGAGGGGGGCTGGAGACCCAGTACTTC. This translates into CASGIAGGGLETQYF.

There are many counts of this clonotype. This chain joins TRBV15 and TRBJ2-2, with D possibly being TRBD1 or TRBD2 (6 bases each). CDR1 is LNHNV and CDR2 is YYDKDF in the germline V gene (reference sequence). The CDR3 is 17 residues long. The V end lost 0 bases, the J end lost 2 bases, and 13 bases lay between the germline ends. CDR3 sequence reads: CATSRDYGGTNTGELFF. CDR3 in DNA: TGTGCCACCAGCAGAGATTATGGAGGGACAAACACCGGGGAGCTGTTTTTT.

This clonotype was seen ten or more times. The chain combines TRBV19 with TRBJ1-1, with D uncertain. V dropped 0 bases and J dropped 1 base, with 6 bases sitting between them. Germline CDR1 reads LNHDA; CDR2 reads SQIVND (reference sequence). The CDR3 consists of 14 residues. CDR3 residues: CASSIEPSNTEAFF. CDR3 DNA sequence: TGTGCCAGTAGTATAGAACCATCGAACACTGAAGCTTTCTTT. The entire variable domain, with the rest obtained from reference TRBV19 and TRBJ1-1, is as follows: DGGITQSPKYLFRKEGQNVTLSCEQNLNHDAMYWYRQDPGQGLRLIYYSQIVNDFQKGDIAEGYSVSREKKESFPLTVTSAQKNPTAFYLCASSIEPSNTEAFFGQGTRLTVV.

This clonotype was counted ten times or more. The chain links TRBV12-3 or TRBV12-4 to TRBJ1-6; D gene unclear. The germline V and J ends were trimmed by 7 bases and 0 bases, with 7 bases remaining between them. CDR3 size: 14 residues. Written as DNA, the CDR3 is TGTGCCAGCAAGTACAGCTCCTATAATTCACCCCTCCACTTT. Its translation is CASKYSSYNSPLHF.

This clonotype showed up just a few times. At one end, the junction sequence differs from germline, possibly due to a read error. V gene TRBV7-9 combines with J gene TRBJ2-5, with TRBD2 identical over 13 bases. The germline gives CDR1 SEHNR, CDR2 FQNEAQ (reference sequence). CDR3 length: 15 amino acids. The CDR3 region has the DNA TGTGCCAGCAGCTTCGGACTAGCGGGAGATGAGACTCAGTACTTC. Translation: CASSFGLAGDETQYF.

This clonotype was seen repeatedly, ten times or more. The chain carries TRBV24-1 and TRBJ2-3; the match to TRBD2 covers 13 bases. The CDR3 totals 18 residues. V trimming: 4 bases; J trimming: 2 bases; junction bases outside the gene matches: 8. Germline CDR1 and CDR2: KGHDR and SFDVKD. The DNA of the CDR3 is TGTGCCACCAGTGAGCGGACTAGCGGGGGTTACTACACAGATACGCAGTATTTT. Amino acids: CATSERTSGGYYTDTQYF.

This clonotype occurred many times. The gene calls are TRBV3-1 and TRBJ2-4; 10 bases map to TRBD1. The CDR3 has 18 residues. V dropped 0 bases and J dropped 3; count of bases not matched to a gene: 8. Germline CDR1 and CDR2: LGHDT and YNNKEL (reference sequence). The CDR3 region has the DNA TGTGCCAGCAGCCAAGACCCCGACAGGGGGCGCGGCAAAAACATTCAGTACTTC. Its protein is CASSQDPDRGRGKNIQYF. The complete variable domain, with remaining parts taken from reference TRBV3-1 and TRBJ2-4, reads DTAVSQTPKYLVTQMGNDKSIKCEQNLGHDTMYWYKQDSKKFLKIMFSYNNKELIINETVPNRFSPKSPDKAHLNLHINSLELGDSAVYFCASSQDPDRGRGKNIQYFGAGTRLSVL.

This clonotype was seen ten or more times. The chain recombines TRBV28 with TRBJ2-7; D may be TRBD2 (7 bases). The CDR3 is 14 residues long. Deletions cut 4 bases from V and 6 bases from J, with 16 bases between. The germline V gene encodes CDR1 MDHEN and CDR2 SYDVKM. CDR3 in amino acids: CASSSPGGGVEQYF. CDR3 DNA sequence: TGTGCCAGCAGTTCCCCAGGAGGGGGGGTCGAGCAGTACTTC.

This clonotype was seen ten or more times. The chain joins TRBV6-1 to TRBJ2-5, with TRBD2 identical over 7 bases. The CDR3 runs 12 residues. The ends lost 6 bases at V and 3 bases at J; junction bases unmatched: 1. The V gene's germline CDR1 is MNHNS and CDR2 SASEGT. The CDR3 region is CASRGREETQYF. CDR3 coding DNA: TGTGCCAGCAGGGGGAGGGAAGAGACCCAGTACTTC.

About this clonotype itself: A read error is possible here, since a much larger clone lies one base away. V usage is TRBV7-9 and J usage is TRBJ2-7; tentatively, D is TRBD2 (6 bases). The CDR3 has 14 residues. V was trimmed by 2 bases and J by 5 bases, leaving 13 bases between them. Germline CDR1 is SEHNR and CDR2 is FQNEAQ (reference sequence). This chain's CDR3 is CASSLRRESHEQYF. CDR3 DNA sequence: TGTGCCAGCAGCTTAAGACGGGAGAGCCACGAGCAGTACTTC.

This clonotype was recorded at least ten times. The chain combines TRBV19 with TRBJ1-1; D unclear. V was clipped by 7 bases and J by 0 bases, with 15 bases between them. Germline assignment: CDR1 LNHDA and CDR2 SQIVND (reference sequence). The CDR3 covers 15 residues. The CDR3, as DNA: TGTGCCAGTACATCGAGGGCGGGAATGAACACTGAAGCTTTCTTT. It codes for CASTSRAGMNTEAFF.

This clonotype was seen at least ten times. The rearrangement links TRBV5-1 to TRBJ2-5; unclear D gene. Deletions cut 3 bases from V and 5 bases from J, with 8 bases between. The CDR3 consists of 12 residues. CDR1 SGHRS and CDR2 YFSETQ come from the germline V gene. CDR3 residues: CASSWPSETQYF. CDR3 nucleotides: TGCGCCAGCAGCTGGCCTTCGGAGACCCAGTACTTC.

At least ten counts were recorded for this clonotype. The CDR3 nucleotides are TGTGCCAGTAGTGAAAGACACAACGAGTACCAAGAGACCCAGTACTTC. It translates to CASSERHNEYQETQYF. The V gene is TRBV19, the J gene TRBJ2-5, with unresolved D. CDR3 length equals 16 residues. V lost 5 bases and J lost 0, with 16 bases in between. Germline-derived CDR1 and CDR2 are LNHDA and SQIVND (reference sequence).